This T cell receptor beta chain was captured by sequencing in a study of T cells in Graves' hyperthyroidism and ophthalmopathy. Note on this clonotype: Its specificity is unknown.

Trimming at V came to 4 bases and at J to 4 bases, leaving 9 bases not matched to a gene. This CDR3 has 17 residues. In germline, CDR1 is LGHDT, CDR2 YNNKEL (reference sequence). Study-wide points: Most thyroid clonotypes that were expanded above 0.001 also turned up in blood. Using 13 V-J features, a model discriminated ophthalmopathy from stable hyperthyroidism.

For the diagnoses, clinical symptoms, serum thyroxine and TRAb, thyroid ultrasound and orbital computed tomography were used. Amplified TCR beta CDR3 regions came from RNA transcripts. The HTBI primer set drove a first-round RT-PCR of the TCR CDR3. TCRdb re-called the multiplex PCR reads with MiXCR, one entry per CDR3 protein. This table has 390,000 or so distinct CDR3 sequences, about 15% appearing once. The sequence came from a man between 18 and 29 years old with Graves' ophthalmopathy. Sequencing was carried out using blood. The chain couples TRBV3-1 to TRBJ1-6; 8 bases line up with TRBD1. In nucleotides, the CDR3 is TGTGCCAGCAGCCCGATTTGGACAGGGCAATATAATTCACCCCTCCACTTT. Protein product: CASSPIWTGQYNSPLHF.